The entry below gives a single T cell receptor (beta chain) sequence along with its context. This clonotype was seen a few times. This receptor's antigen is unknown. No quality values exist for individual bases; no much larger clone is one base distant. The data were obtained in a study of response to subunit inactivated influenza vaccine (dated by TCRdb to the late 2010s). About the investigation overall: The study used deep quantitative T cell receptor repertoire profiling to track responses to a trivalent subunit inactivated influenza vaccine. The research as a whole found: The authors proposed that each seasonal influenza vaccination may bring in only a limited number of new T cells.

Preparation of the library involved RT-PCR. Sequencing instrument: Illumina HiSeq 2500. The public reads were run again by TCRdb, first through fastp at Q25 and then through MiXCR, and only productive beta chains were kept. Each entry is one CDR3 protein sequence, shown with its most common DNA and genes. The sample contains roughly 180,000 distinct CDR3 sequences, about 9.3% of them found a single time. Of the sample, roughly a tenth is held by the ten largest clones. Taken from cysteine to phenylalanine, the CDR3 has 16 residues. Only CDR3 DNA remains: 48 bases, in frame from the first base. V ends up 4 bases short and J 11 bases short, with an unmatched junction base count of 17. The germline V gene (reference sequence) specifies SGHKS as CDR1 and YYEKEE as CDR2.

The clonotype comes from a man over 45 who received an inactivated influenza vaccine. Donor details come from another sample of the same person, matched by shared clones. The sequencing here drew on non-naive T cells sorted from PBMCs, taken on the day of vaccination. According to the study, the label for this sample's cell subset or site signals: memory T cell fraction. The chain employs TRBV5-5 and TRBJ1-4, with 7 bases in between that match TRBD1. The DNA sequence is given as TGTGCCAGCAGCCCGCCGGGACAGACTAGGGAAGGGAAACTGTTTTTT. This is translated as CASSPPGQTREGKLFF.